These 17 T cell receptor beta chains share one sample of origin, sequenced in a study of blood T cell repertoires in COVID-19 (dated by TCRdb to the early 2020s). Library prep was done by the immunoSEQ multiplex PCR assay. This is the immuneACCESS table as TCRdb keeps it, with only in-frame sequences that have V and J called. A part of the clones is gone; compared with another copy, unresolved V genes explain less than half, and the rest is unexplained. The table for this sample lists approximately 110,000 clones; 85% of them were counted only once. The biggest ten clones account for about an eighth of the sample. Sequenced input: peripheral blood. These receptors all stem from a human donor in a cohort sampled during active COVID-19.

The chain recombines TRBV5-6 with TRBJ1-2, with a tentative D call TRBD1 (6 bases). Per the germline V gene, CDR1 is SGHDT and CDR2 is YYEEEE. The CDR3 runs to 15 residues. The ends were cut back, 0 bases at V and 7 bases at J, with 16 bases in the middle. Here the CDR3 reads CASSLGVGRGRGYTF. The DNA for the CDR3 is TGTGCCAGCAGCTTGGGAGTAGGCAGGGGACGTGGCTACACCTTC.

The genes are TRBV10-3 and TRBJ2-7; 12 nucleotides match TRBD1. V trimming: 6 bases; J trimming: 0 bases; junction bases outside the gene matches: 9. Germline V gives CDR1 ENHRY, CDR2 SYGVKD. The length of the CDR3 is 17 residues. In nucleotides, the CDR3 is TGTGCCATCAGGCCCGGGACAGGGGGCGCAGGCTCCTACGAGCAGTACTTC. It yields the protein CAIRPGTGGAGSYEQYF.

The chain couples TRBV10-3 to TRBJ2-1, with TRBD2 matching over 8 bases. V was clipped by 2 bases and J by 5 bases; unmatched bases: 2. The CDR3 loop spans 14 amino acids. Germline V gives CDR1 ENHRY, CDR2 SYGVKD. CDR3 sequence (DNA): TGTGCCATCAGTGAGGCGGGGGGAAACAATGAGCAGTTCTTC. This encodes CAISEAGGNNEQFF.

V usage is TRBV7-2 and J usage is TRBJ2-4, with a weak D call TRBD1 (6 bases). V shed 5 bases and J shed 0 bases, with 14 bases lying between them. The CDR3 spans 16 residues. CDR1 and CDR2 from the germline V gene are SGHTA and FQGNSA. The CDR3 nucleotides read TGTGCCAGCAGCCCCGGACAGCTCCTAGCCAAAAACATTCAGTACTTC. Translated, it gives CASSPGQLLAKNIQYF.

V usage is TRBV19 and J usage is TRBJ1-5, with D possibly TRBD1 on 5 matching bases. From germline, CDR1 is LNHDA and CDR2 SQIVND (reference sequence). This CDR3 contains 14 residues. V was shortened by 1 base and J by 7 bases, with 11 bases between the two germline ends. CDR3: CASSIGREEQPQHF. The CDR3 nucleotides read TGTGCCAGTAGTATAGGCAGGGAGGAACAGCCCCAGCATTTT.

The chain employs TRBV27 and TRBJ2-7, with 10 positions matching TRBD2. The ends lost 2 bases at V and 2 bases at J; junction bases unmatched: 9. Germline loops: CDR1 MNHEY, CDR2 SMNVEV (reference sequence). The CDR3 is made up of 17 amino acids. In DNA, the CDR3 is TGTGCCAGCAGTTTAGGGACTAGCGACCTATTCACCTACGAGCAGTACTTC. It yields the protein CASSLGTSDLFTYEQYF.

The chain recombines TRBV7-2 with TRBJ1-2; weak D call: TRBD1 (6 bases). CDR1 is SGHTA and CDR2 is FQGNSA in the germline V gene. V was shortened by 1 base and J by 2 bases, with 8 bases between the two germline ends. The CDR3 length is 14 residues. CDR3 coding DNA: TGTGCCAGCAGCTTAGGACAGGTCAACTATGGCTACACCTTC. Amino acids: CASSLGQVNYGYTF.

The chain links TRBV7-7 to TRBJ2-3; D gene unclear. The germline V gene has CDR1 SSHAT and CDR2 FNYEAQ (reference sequence). V gave up 5 bases and J gave up 0 bases, with 12 bases separating them. The CDR3 loop spans 15 amino acids. The CDR3 loop reads CASSPLGPSTDTQYF. CDR3 bases: TGTGCCAGCAGCCCCCTGGGCCCTAGCACAGATACGCAGTATTTT.

This rearrangement joins TRBV24-1 to TRBJ1-4, with D unclear. In germline, CDR1 is KGHDR, CDR2 SFDVKD. The CDR3 covers 16 residues. The ends were cut back, 5 bases at V and 8 bases at J, with 20 bases in the middle. CDR3 residues: CATSGPSGSAGEKLFF. CDR3 DNA: TGTGCCACCAGTGGGCCCAGCGGGTCGGCTGGGGAAAAACTGTTTTTT.

The chain is built from TRBV3-1 (or the pseudogene TRBV3-2) and TRBJ1-5, with a possible D match to TRBD1 (5 bases). Germline loops: CDR1 LGHDT, CDR2 YNNKEL (reference sequence). The V end lost 1 base, the J end lost 6 bases, and 10 bases lay between the germline ends. The CDR3 runs to 14 residues. The CDR3 DNA reads as TGTGCCAGCAGCCAAGCCAGGGTCGTTCAGCCCCAGCATTTT. Amino acid sequence: CASSQARVVQPQHF.

The chain uses TRBV28 and TRBJ1-1; a possible D gene is TRBD1 (6 bases). The V end lost 4 bases, the J end lost 5 bases, and 14 bases lay between the germline ends. Germline V CDR1 and CDR2: MDHEN, SYDVKM. This CDR3 is 14 amino acids long. The CDR3 DNA sequence: TGTGCCAGCAGTTCCCTAGAACAGGGAACTGAAGCTTTCTTT. Encoded protein: CASSSLEQGTEAFF.

The chain joins TRBV11-2 to TRBJ1-6; 10 bases map to TRBD1. Germline V CDR1 and CDR2: SGHAT, FQNNGV. J lost 4 bases, V lost 5 bases, and 14 bases had no gene match. This CDR3 spans 19 amino acids. The CDR3 loop is CASSPQGQGWGIYNSPLHF. In DNA form, the CDR3 reads TGTGCCAGCAGCCCGCAGGGACAGGGGTGGGGAATATATAATTCACCCCTCCACTTT.

The chain links TRBV27 to TRBJ1-1; D not resolved. Germline V lookup: CDR1 MNHEY, CDR2 SMNVEV (reference sequence). V was clipped by 5 bases and J by 0 bases, with 16 bases between them. The length of the CDR3 is 16 residues. The CDR3 DNA sequence: TGTGCCAGCAGTAAAGACTCCCGCCTGATGAACACTGAAGCTTTCTTT. Amino acid sequence: CASSKDSRLMNTEAFF.

This clone has just a few counts. The V call is TRBV12-5, the J call TRBJ2-7; D is ambiguous. In germline, CDR1 is LGHNT, CDR2 FRNRAP. V lost 6 bases and J 5 bases, leaving 11 bases between the germline ends. The CDR3 has 12 residues. CDR3 protein: CASGPSYHEQYF. CDR3 DNA: TGTGCTAGTGGCCCGTCTTATCACGAGCAGTACTTC.

The chain joins TRBV13 to TRBJ2-7; D ambiguous. The CDR3 totals 14 residues. CDR1 is PRHDT, CDR2 FYEKMQ, per germline (reference sequence). Trimming stripped 4 bases from V and 0 bases from J, with 10 bases between. CDR3 in amino acids: CASSSRGSSYEQYF. Here the CDR3 DNA reads TGTGCCAGCAGCTCGAGAGGAAGCTCCTACGAGCAGTACTTC.

The V call is TRBV10-3, the J call TRBJ1-2, with TRBD1 matching 7 bases. The germline CDR1 and CDR2 sequences are ENHRY and SYGVKD. There are 19 residues in the CDR3. With V trimmed by 0 bases and J by 4 bases, 17 bases remained unmatched. The CDR3 DNA is TGTGCCATCAGTGAGTCCGACCAAGGGGGCGCGGTTCTTCTCTATGGCTACACCTTC. It translates to CAISESDQGGAVLLYGYTF.

The CDR3 is CASSESDTGTGNGYTF. Written as DNA, the CDR3 is TGTGCCAGCAGTGAATCTGATACCGGGACAGGGAATGGCTACACCTTC. This chain joins TRBV25-1 and TRBJ1-2, with 9 bases lining up with TRBD1. CDR1 and CDR2 from the germline V gene are MGHDK and SYGVNS. The length of the CDR3 is 16 residues. The V and J ends lost 1 base and 6 bases, in that order; junction bases with no gene match: 9.